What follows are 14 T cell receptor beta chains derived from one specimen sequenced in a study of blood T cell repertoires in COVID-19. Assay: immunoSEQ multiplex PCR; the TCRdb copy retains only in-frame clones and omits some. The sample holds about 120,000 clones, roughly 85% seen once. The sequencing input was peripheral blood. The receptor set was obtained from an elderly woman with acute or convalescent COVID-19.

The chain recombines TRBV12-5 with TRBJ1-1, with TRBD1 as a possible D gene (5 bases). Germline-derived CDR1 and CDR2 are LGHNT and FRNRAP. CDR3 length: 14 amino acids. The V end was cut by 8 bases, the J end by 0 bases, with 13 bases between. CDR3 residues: CASRGEGMNTEAFF. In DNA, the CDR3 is TGTGCTAGTCGGGGGGAAGGGATGAACACTGAAGCTTTCTTT.

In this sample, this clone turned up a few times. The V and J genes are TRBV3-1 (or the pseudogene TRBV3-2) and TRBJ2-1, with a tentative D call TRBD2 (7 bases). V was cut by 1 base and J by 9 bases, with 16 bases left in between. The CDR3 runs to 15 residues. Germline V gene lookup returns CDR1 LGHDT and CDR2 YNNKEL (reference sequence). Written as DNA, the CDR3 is TGTGCCAGCAGCCAAGGGGGGGGCGGAGGTGGTGAGCAGTTCTTC. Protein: CASSQGGGGGGEQFF.

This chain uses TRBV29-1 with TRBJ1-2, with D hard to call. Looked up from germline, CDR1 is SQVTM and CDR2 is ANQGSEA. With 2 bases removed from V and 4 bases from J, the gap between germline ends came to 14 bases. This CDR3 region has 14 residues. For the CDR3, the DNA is TGCAGCGTTGAACCCCCCGGGATCTCCTATGGCTACACCTTC. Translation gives CSVEPPGISYGYTF.

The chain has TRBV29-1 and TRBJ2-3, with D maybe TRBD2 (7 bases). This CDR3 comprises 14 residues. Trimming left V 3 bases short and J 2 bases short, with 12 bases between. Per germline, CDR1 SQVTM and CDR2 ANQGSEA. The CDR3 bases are TGCAGCGTTGACGCGGGGGCGAACACAGATACGCAGTATTTT. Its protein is CSVDAGANTDTQYF.

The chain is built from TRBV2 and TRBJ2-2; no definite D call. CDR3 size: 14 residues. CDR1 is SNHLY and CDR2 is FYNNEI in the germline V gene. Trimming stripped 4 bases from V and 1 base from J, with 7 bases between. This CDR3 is CASSATRNTGELFF. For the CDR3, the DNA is TGTGCCAGCAGTGCGACAAGGAACACCGGGGAGCTGTTTTTT.

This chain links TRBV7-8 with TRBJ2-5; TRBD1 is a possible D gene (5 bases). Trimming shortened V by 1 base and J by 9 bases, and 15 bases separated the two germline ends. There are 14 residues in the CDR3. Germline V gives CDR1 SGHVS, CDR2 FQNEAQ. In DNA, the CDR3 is TGTGCCAGCAGCTTAGTTTCCCTGGGGCAAGCCCAGTACTTC. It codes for CASSLVSLGQAQYF.

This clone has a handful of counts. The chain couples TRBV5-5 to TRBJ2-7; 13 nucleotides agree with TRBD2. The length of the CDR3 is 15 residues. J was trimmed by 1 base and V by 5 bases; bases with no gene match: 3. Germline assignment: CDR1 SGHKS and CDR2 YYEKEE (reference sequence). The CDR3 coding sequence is TGTGCCAGCAGTTCGGGACTAGCGGGATCCTACGAGCAGTACGTC. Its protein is CASSSGLAGSYEQYV.

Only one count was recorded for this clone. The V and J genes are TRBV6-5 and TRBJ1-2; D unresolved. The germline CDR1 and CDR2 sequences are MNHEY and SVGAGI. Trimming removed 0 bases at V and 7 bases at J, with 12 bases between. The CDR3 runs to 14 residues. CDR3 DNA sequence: TGTGCCAGCAGTTACTCTGGTGGGGAGTCTGGCTACACCTTC. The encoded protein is CASSYSGGESGYTF.

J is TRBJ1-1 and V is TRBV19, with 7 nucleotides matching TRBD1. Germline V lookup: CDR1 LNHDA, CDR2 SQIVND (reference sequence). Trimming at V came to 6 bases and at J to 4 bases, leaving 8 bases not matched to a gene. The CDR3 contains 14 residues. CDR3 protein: CASSIRGRITEAFF. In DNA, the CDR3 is TGTGCCAGTAGCATCAGGGGGAGGATCACTGAAGCTTTCTTT.

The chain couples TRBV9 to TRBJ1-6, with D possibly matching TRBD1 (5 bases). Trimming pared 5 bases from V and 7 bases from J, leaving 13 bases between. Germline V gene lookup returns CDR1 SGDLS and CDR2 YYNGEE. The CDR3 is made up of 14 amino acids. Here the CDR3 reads CASSAGLINSPLHF. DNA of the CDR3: TGTGCCAGCAGTGCGGGACTCATCAATTCACCCCTCCACTTT.

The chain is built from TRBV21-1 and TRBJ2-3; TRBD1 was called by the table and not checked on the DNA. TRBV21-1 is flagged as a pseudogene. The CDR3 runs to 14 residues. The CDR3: CASSTRTGVDTQYF. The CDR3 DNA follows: TGTGCCAGCAGCACCCGGACAGGGGTAGATACGCAGTATTTT.

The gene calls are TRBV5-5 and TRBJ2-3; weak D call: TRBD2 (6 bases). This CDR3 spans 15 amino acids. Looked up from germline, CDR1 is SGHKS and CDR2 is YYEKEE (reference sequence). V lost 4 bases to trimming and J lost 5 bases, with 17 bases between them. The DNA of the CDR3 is TGTGCCAGCAGCCTAGGGGACTTTTTTGGAGATACGCAGTATTTT. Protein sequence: CASSLGDFFGDTQYF.

The CDR3 region is CASSDGTGGIYGYTF. Here the CDR3 DNA reads TGTGCCAGCAGCGATGGGACAGGGGGAATCTATGGCTACACCTTC. V usage is TRBV7-2 and J usage is TRBJ1-2, with 11 bases identical to TRBD1. The V and J ends lost 5 bases and 4 bases, in that order; junction bases with no gene match: 6. Germline V gene lookup returns CDR1 SGHTA and CDR2 FQGNSA. The CDR3 runs 15 residues.

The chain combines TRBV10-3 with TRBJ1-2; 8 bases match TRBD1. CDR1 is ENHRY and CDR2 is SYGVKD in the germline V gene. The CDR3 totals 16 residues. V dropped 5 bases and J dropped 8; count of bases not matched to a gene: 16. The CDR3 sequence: CAISRDRGADLRGYTF. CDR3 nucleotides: TGTGCCATCAGTCGCGACAGGGGAGCCGATTTGCGCGGCTACACCTTC.